The source of this T cell receptor beta chain is a study of cytomegalovirus exposure and HLA in healthy donors. On the study more broadly: A prior analysis found roughly 100 million unique TCR beta sequences from approximately 200 million T cells. Across about 400 genotyped donors, roughly 85% landed in the Caucasian-associated ancestry cluster.

Per the germline V gene, CDR1 is SGHDN and CDR2 is FVKESK. This CDR3 comprises 13 residues. V was clipped by 8 bases and J by 5 bases, with 12 bases between them. Study conclusions and caveats: In a later analysis, compared with equally common non-associated chains, HLA-associated beta chains were more expanded. Follow-up analysis seemed to connect common viral pathogens with several of the most significant clusters identified.

With 60 Vbeta and 13 Jbeta primers, the PCR was carried out. Profiling relied on immunoSEQ multiplex PCR, and the TCRdb table lists in-frame clones only, not all of them. The sample comprises about 120,000 clones, approximately 80% of which are singletons, and 8.9% rests with the top ten. This clone has only a few counts. What it recognizes is unknown. The chain is built from TRBV14 and TRBJ1-4, with unresolved D. This clonotype was obtained from a man aged 25-45 years in good health and CMV-seropositive. Sequenced: PBMCs. CDR3 region: CASSSIINEKLFF. In DNA, the CDR3 is TGTGCCAGCTCGAGCATCATAAATGAAAAACTGTTTTTT.